The 32 T cell receptor beta chains below all came from one sample that was sequenced in a study of T cell responses to AZD1222 COVID-19 vaccine. Sequencing was performed with immunoSEQ multiplex PCR; in TCRdb, only in-frame clones are kept and a portion is missing. This table has more than 100,000 clones, roughly 93% appearing once. The sequencing used peripheral blood, collected on day 0 of AZD1222 vaccination. Source of these receptors: an adult in good health.

The chain has TRBV3-1 (or the pseudogene TRBV3-2) and TRBJ2-1, with 7 bases identical to TRBD2. This CDR3 region has 16 residues. J was trimmed by 6 bases and V by 0 bases; bases with no gene match: 8. Germline-derived CDR1 and CDR2 are LGHDT and YNNKEL (reference sequence). The chain's CDR3 is CASSQDGRTSGNEQFF. CDR3 DNA sequence: TGTGCCAGCAGCCAAGATGGGAGGACTAGTGGCAATGAGCAGTTCTTC.

The V and J genes are TRBV6-6 and TRBJ1-4; weak D call: TRBD1 (5 bases). CDR1 is MNHNY, CDR2 SVGAGI, per germline (reference sequence). Trimming stripped 2 bases from V and 11 bases from J, with 18 bases between. The CDR3 is 15 amino acids. The CDR3 sequence: CASSYRDPLGGKLFF. In nucleotides, the CDR3 is TGTGCCAGCAGTTACAGGGACCCCCTCGGGGGGAAACTGTTTTTT.

The chain combines TRBV7-9 with TRBJ2-3; 7 nucleotides match TRBD1. Trimming removed 4 bases from V and 0 bases from J; junction bases left unmatched: 4. The length of the CDR3 is 15 residues. The germline V gene has CDR1 SEHNR and CDR2 FQNEAQ (reference sequence). CDR3 amino acids: CASSSDRASTDTQYF. In nucleotides, the CDR3 is TGTGCCAGCAGCTCCGACAGGGCTAGCACAGATACGCAGTATTTT. The full variable domain, completed using reference TRBV7-9 and TRBJ2-3, is DTGVSQNPRHKITKRGQNVTFRCDPISEHNRLYWYRQTLGQGPEFLTYFQNEAQLEKSRLLSDRFSAERPKGSFSTLEIQRTEQGDSAMYLCASSSDRASTDTQYFGPGTRLTVL.

The V gene is TRBV7-2, the J gene TRBJ2-7; 9 positions match TRBD2. CDR1 is SGHTA, CDR2 FQGNSA, per germline. This CDR3 contains 14 residues. With V trimmed by 2 bases and J by 2 bases, 1 base remained unmatched. CDR3 bases: TGTGCCAGCAGCTTAAGCGGGGGGACCTACGAGCAGTACTTC. It translates to CASSLSGGTYEQYF.

The chain combines TRBV10-1 with TRBJ2-3; TRBD2 matches 13 bases. From germline, CDR1 is WNHNN and CDR2 SYGVQD (reference sequence). The CDR3 is 18 amino acids. In nucleotides, the CDR3 is TGCGGCCGCAGGAAACTAGCGGGAGGGCCGTGGTGGACAGATACGCAGTATTTT. Its translation is CGRRKLAGGPWWTDTQYF.

This chain connects TRBV18 to TRBJ1-2; tentatively, D is TRBD1 (5 bases). The CDR3 consists of 12 residues. The ends were cut back, 3 bases at V and 8 bases at J, with 10 bases in the middle. Germline CDR1 and CDR2: KGHSH and LQKENI. The CDR3 DNA sequence: TGTGCCAGCTCACCGGGGGATAAGGGCTACACCTTC. This translates into CASSPGDKGYTF.

The CDR3 coding sequence is TGTGCCAGCAGCCCCGACAGGAACCCTCTGGGCTACACCTTC. Translation gives CASSPDRNPLGYTF. The V call is TRBV3-1 (or the pseudogene TRBV3-2), the J call TRBJ1-2; maybe TRBD1 (6 bases). CDR1 is LGHDT and CDR2 is YNNKEL in the germline V gene (reference sequence). The CDR3 contains 14 residues. Between the trimmed V and J ends, which lost 4 bases and 8 bases, there was a span of 17 bases.

The chain is built from TRBV6-5 and TRBJ1-2; 7 nucleotides align to TRBD1. V dropped 5 bases and J dropped 3; count of bases not matched to a gene: 0. Germline V gene sequence: CDR1 MNHEY, CDR2 SVGAGI. The CDR3 length is 12 residues. The CDR3 DNA follows: TGTGCCAGCAGTCAGGGGGACTATGGCTACACCTTC. Translated, it gives CASSQGDYGYTF.

This chain joins TRBV24-1 and TRBJ2-2, with 9 bases matching TRBD2. CDR1 and CDR2 from the germline V gene are KGHDR and SFDVKD. The V and J ends lost 10 bases and 1 base, in that order; junction bases with no gene match: 0. There are 13 residues in the CDR3. The chain's CDR3 is CATSGGNTGELFF. CDR3 sequence (DNA): TGTGCCACTAGCGGGGGGAACACCGGGGAGCTGTTTTTT.

V usage is TRBV5-1 and J usage is TRBJ2-7; 13 bases align to TRBD2. J gave up 0 bases and V 0 bases, and 3 bases lay outside the gene matches. The CDR3 sequence is 17 residues long. Germline values: CDR1 SGHRS, CDR2 YFSETQ. CDR3 DNA sequence: TGCGCCAGCAGCTTGGAGACTAGCGGGAGGACCTCCTACGAGCAGTACGTC. Protein product: CASSLETSGRTSYEQYV.

The chain uses TRBV19 and TRBJ1-5, with no clear D. This CDR3 is built from 12 residues. CDR1 is LNHDA and CDR2 is SQIVND in the germline V gene (reference sequence). V was pared by 7 bases and J by 0 bases, with 4 bases between. In nucleotides, the CDR3 is TGTGCCAGTACAAATAGCAATCAGCCCCAGCATTTT. It codes for CASTNSNQPQHF.

The CDR3 here is CASSYADRDWTEAFF. DNA of the CDR3: TGTGCCAGCAGTTACGCTGACAGGGATTGGACTGAAGCTTTCTTT. The J gene is TRBJ1-1, the V gene TRBV6-5; TRBD1 matches 7 bases. The V gene's germline CDR1 is MNHEY and CDR2 SVGAGI. V lost 2 bases and J lost 5; bases outside the gene matches: 8. This CDR3 comprises 15 residues.

V usage is TRBV7-9 and J usage is TRBJ1-2; 11 bases are a match to TRBD1. The CDR3 has 16 residues. The germline V gene encodes CDR1 SEHNR and CDR2 FQNEAQ (reference sequence). The trim removed 5 bases at V and 5 bases at J, leaving 10 bases unmatched. The CDR3 protein is CASSPTRDRGFYGYTF. The CDR3 region has the DNA TGTGCCAGCAGCCCTACCCGGGACAGGGGGTTTTATGGCTACACCTTC. Variable domain in full (rest from reference TRBV7-9 and TRBJ1-2): DTGVSQNPRHKITKRGQNVTFRCDPISEHNRLYWYRQTLGQGPEFLTYFQNEAQLEKSRLLSDRFSAERPKGSFSTLEIQRTEQGDSAMYLCASSPTRDRGFYGYTFGSGTRLTVV.

The chain joins TRBV5-1 to TRBJ2-3; D is perhaps TRBD2 (6 bases). CDR1 and CDR2 from the germline V gene are SGHRS and YFSETQ. CDR3 length: 17 residues. Trimming took 1 base from V and 6 from J, leaving 21 bases between them. The CDR3 region is CASSLWGRDLPPDTQYF. The CDR3 DNA reads as TGCGCCAGCAGCTTGTGGGGCCGGGACTTGCCACCTGATACGCAGTATTTT.

The chain employs TRBV21-1 and TRBJ1-3. TRBV21-1 is termed a pseudogene. There are 14 residues in the CDR3. The CDR3 bases are TGTGCCAGCAGCAAATCGGGGAAACGAAACACCATATATTTT. It encodes CASSKSGKRNTIYF.

The rearrangement joins TRBV30 to TRBJ1-6; tentative D call: TRBD1 (6 bases). Germline V gene sequence: CDR1 GTSNPN, CDR2 SVGIG (reference sequence). The CDR3 is 13 amino acids. With 4 bases removed from V and 9 bases from J, the gap between germline ends came to 13 bases. CDR3 sequence (DNA): TGTGCCTGGACCCGAAGGGGGGGTTCACCCCTCCACTTT. It is translated as CAWTRRGGSPLHF.

J is TRBJ2-5 and V is TRBV6-1; the match to TRBD2 covers 14 bases. The germline gives CDR1 MNHNS, CDR2 SASEGT. Germline trimming cut 0 bases from V and 5 bases from J; bases unmatched to any gene: 8. The CDR3 sequence is 18 residues long. CDR3 bases: TGTGCCAGCAGTGAAGCCCCGACTAGCGGGAGGGCCTGGGAGACCCAGTACTTC. As protein: CASSEAPTSGRAWETQYF.

The chain employs TRBV5-3 and TRBJ1-5, with D possibly matching TRBD1 (5 bases). TRBV5-3 is identified as an open reading frame with a role that is uncertain. This CDR3 is built from 14 residues. The V and J ends lost 6 bases and 11 bases respectively, with 21 bases between them. The CDR3 region has the DNA TGTGCCAGAACGGTCCGGGACGCCGCGGGGTCCCAGCATTTT. It is translated as CARTVRDAAGSQHF.

The genes are TRBV4-3 and TRBJ1-3; D is unresolved. Germline V gene data show CDR1 as LGHNA and CDR2 as YSLEER. V was clipped by 0 bases and J by 4 bases, with 10 bases between them. This CDR3 comprises 15 residues. Written as DNA, the CDR3 is TGCGCCAGCAGCCAAGATAGAGGGCCGGGAAACACCATATATTTT. Protein: CASSQDRGPGNTIYF.

The chain recombines TRBV20-1 with TRBJ2-7, with D unresolved. Germline values: CDR1 DFQATT, CDR2 SNEGSKA (reference sequence). The ends were cut back, 5 bases at V and 3 bases at J, with 8 bases in the middle. The CDR3 loop spans 11 amino acids. CDR3: CSAFDDYEQYV. The CDR3 coding sequence is TGCAGTGCTTTTGACGACTACGAGCAGTACGTC.

The CDR3 sequence: CASSLARGATDTQYF. As DNA, the CDR3 is TGTGCCAGCAGCTTAGCGAGGGGGGCGACAGATACGCAGTATTTT. The V and J genes are TRBV7-2 and TRBJ2-3; the D gene could be TRBD1 or TRBD2 (6 bases each). V shed 0 bases and J shed 3 bases, with 10 bases lying between them. In germline, CDR1 is SGHTA, CDR2 FQGNSA. The CDR3 runs 15 residues.

This clone was seen a few times. The gene calls are TRBV27 and TRBJ1-5, with 7 nucleotides matching TRBD1. V lost 3 bases and J lost 1; bases outside the gene matches: 9. Germline-derived CDR1 and CDR2 are MNHEY and SMNVEV (reference sequence). This CDR3 comprises 17 residues. This chain's CDR3 is CASSFLRGRLSNQPQHF. CDR3 DNA sequence: TGTGCCAGCAGTTTTCTTAGGGGGCGCTTGAGCAATCAGCCCCAGCATTTT.

V gene TRBV29-1 combines with J gene TRBJ1-2, with D perhaps TRBD1 (5 bases). Germline V gene data show CDR1 as SQVTM and CDR2 as ANQGSEA. CDR3 length: 15 amino acids. V shed 3 bases and J shed 0 bases, with 14 bases lying between them. The CDR3 reads CSVDGVGGANYGYTF. The CDR3 DNA reads as TGCAGCGTTGATGGGGTTGGGGGAGCTAACTATGGCTACACCTTC.

Remarks on this clone: Other DNA sequences in the same sample also yield this CDR3. This chain uses TRBV7-2 with TRBJ2-7; 8 nucleotides match TRBD1. This CDR3 has 14 amino acids. After removal of 1 base from V and 1 base from J, the junction contained 0 bases not matched to a gene. Germline V gives CDR1 SGHTA, CDR2 FQGNSA. The DNA for the CDR3 is TGTGCCAGCAGCTTAGGGACAGGGTCCTACGAGCAGTACGTC. Amino acids: CASSLGTGSYEQYV.

The chain has TRBV7-3 and TRBJ1-1; the D gene is possibly TRBD1 (5 bases). V dropped 5 bases and J dropped 1 base, with 8 bases sitting between them. CDR1 SGHTA and CDR2 FQGTGA come from the germline V gene. The CDR3 totals 13 residues. The CDR3 nucleotides are TGTGCCAGCAGCCCTCAGGGGAACACTGAAGCTTTCTTT. Its translation: CASSPQGNTEAFF.

V usage is TRBV25-1 and J usage is TRBJ1-4; D unresolved. This CDR3 is 15 amino acids long. Germline V gives CDR1 MGHDK, CDR2 SYGVNS. V was shortened by 4 bases and J by 4 bases, with 13 bases between the two germline ends. The CDR3 bases are TGTGCCAGCAGTGTTCCCTCCAGCATTAATGAAAAACTGTTTTTT. It is translated as CASSVPSSINEKLFF.

The sample holds one count of this clone. This sequence joins TRBV2 and TRBJ1-1; 7 bases are shared with TRBD1. V trimming: 8 bases; J trimming: 5 bases; junction bases outside the gene matches: 11. CDR3 size: 14 residues. Germline values: CDR1 SNHLY, CDR2 FYNNEI. The CDR3 sequence: CASGLQGGETEAFF. The CDR3 DNA reads as TGTGCCAGCGGCCTCCAGGGGGGGGAAACTGAAGCTTTCTTT.

CDR3 sequence reads: CASSERGHGYTF. The CDR3 coding sequence is TGTGCCAGCAGTGAGCGGGGGCATGGCTACACCTTC. The chain employs TRBV6-1 and TRBJ1-2; weak D call: TRBD1 (6 bases). CDR1 and CDR2 (germline): MNHNS, SASEGT. The V gene lost 3 bases and the J gene lost 6 bases, with 8 bases spanning the gap. The CDR3 sequence is 12 residues long.

The chain carries TRBV9 and TRBJ1-6; D is unclear. The V end was cut by 4 bases, the J end by 7 bases, with 15 bases between. There are 15 residues in the CDR3. Germline V lookup: CDR1 SGDLS, CDR2 YYNGEE. CDR3 nucleotide sequence: TGTGCCAGCAGCACCCGCGCTGTTAAGAATTCACCCCTCCACTTT. As protein: CASSTRAVKNSPLHF.

The rearrangement links TRBV10-3 to TRBJ2-3; TRBD2 matches 10 bases. There are 16 residues in the CDR3. CDR1 is ENHRY, CDR2 SYGVKD, per germline. V dropped 5 bases and J dropped 0; count of bases not matched to a gene: 5. DNA for the CDR3: TGTGCCATCAGTCAGGGACTAGCGCGGAGCACAGATACGCAGTATTTT. Protein sequence: CAISQGLARSTDTQYF.

V usage is TRBV21-1 and J usage is TRBJ1-2; TRBD1, as called in the table, went unchecked against the DNA. TRBV21-1 is a pseudogene locus. The CDR3 covers 14 residues. The CDR3 DNA follows: TGTGCCAGCAGCAAAGGAGCAGGGTCCTATGGCTACACCTTC. Translation: CASSKGAGSYGYTF.

This clone was observed once. The chain carries TRBV12-5 and TRBJ1-1; D unclear. Trimming removed 0 bases at V and 0 bases at J, with 14 bases between. Germline V gene lookup returns CDR1 LGHNT and CDR2 FRNRAP. There are 17 residues in the CDR3. This CDR3 reads CASGLVLDQAMNTEAFF. The CDR3 nucleotides are TGTGCTAGTGGTTTGGTATTAGATCAGGCCATGAACACTGAAGCTTTCTTT.